One and the same sample provided the 30 T cell receptor beta chains below, sequenced in a study of CD8 T cells in ankylosing spondylitis (dated by TCRdb to about 2017). Preparation of the library involved 5' RACE. The sequencer was an Illumina HiSeq 2500. Clones were called with MiXCR by TCRdb after fastp trimmed the public reads at Q25, and only in-frame beta chains were retained. Merged by CDR3 protein, the rows form single entries marked with the most common genes and DNA. The sample records 380,000 or so distinct CDR3 sequences, more than 20% of which are singletons. Approximately 14% of the sample is in the top ten clones. Sequenced material: blood, either unsorted or a sorted T cell fraction (not recorded which). Receptors originate from a male donor with ankylosing spondylitis or in good health (not recorded which).

The J gene is TRBJ2-3, the V gene TRBV12-3 or TRBV12-4; 13 nucleotides agree with TRBD2. The CDR3 length is 16 residues. Trimming removed 5 bases from V and 2 bases from J; junction bases left unmatched: 4. The CDR3 sequence: CASSLTSGGATDTQYF. The CDR3 DNA follows: TGTGCCAGCAGTCTCACTAGCGGGGGGGCCACAGATACGCAGTATTTT.

This sequence joins TRBV4-2 and TRBJ2-1; D is unresolved. Trimming removed 1 base from V and 9 bases from J, with 13 bases in between. Germline V gene lookup returns CDR1 LGHNA and CDR2 YNFKEQ. This CDR3 spans 14 amino acids. In nucleotides, the CDR3 is TGTGCCAGCAGCCAAGGCCAAGGCTTAGGTGAGCAGTTCTTC. The encoded protein is CASSQGQGLGEQFF.

J is TRBJ1-6 and V is TRBV2; 9 nucleotides align to TRBD1. Germline CDR1 and CDR2: SNHLY and FYNNEI. With V trimmed by 5 bases and J by 12 bases, 8 bases remained unmatched. This CDR3 comprises 14 residues. CDR3 residues: CASSLQGALRPLHF. CDR3 in DNA: TGTGCCAGCAGTTTACAGGGGGCTCTTCGACCCCTCCACTTT.

V gene TRBV9 combines with J gene TRBJ2-2, with 7 positions matching TRBD1. The CDR3 contains 17 residues. With 2 bases clipped from V and 3 bases from J, the junction kept 10 bases outside the gene matches. Germline-derived CDR1 and CDR2 are SGDLS and YYNGEE. The CDR3 protein is CASSVPGDSPDTGELFF. In nucleotides, the CDR3 is TGTGCCAGCAGCGTCCCCGGGGACAGCCCCGACACCGGGGAGCTGTTTTTT.

The chain recombines TRBV5-4 with TRBJ1-1; D remains ambiguous. This CDR3 comprises 14 residues. Germline V gene lookup returns CDR1 SGHNT and CDR2 YYREEE (reference sequence). Trimming cost V 4 bases and J 1 base, with 11 bases left between them. The CDR3 spells CASSLTRENTEAFF. The CDR3 nucleotides are TGTGCCAGCAGCCTTACGCGGGAGAACACTGAAGCTTTCTTT. Full variable domain (missing parts from reference TRBV5-4 and TRBJ1-1): ETGVTQSPTHLIKTRGQQVTLRCSSQSGHNTVSWYQQALGQGPQFIFQYYREEENGRGNFPPRFSGLQFPNYSSELNVNALELDDSALYLCASSLTRENTEAFFGQGTRLTVV.

This clonotype was picked up a small number of times. The chain recombines TRBV7-9 with TRBJ2-6; D remains unclear. This CDR3 comprises 16 residues. Germline V lookup: CDR1 SEHNR, CDR2 FQNEAQ (reference sequence). V lost 3 bases and J lost 0, with 9 bases in between. In DNA form, the CDR3 reads TGTGCCAGCAGCTTTTGGGTCCTCTCTGGGGCCAACGTCCTGACTTTC. This gives the protein CASSFWVLSGANVLTF.

This clonotype was counted between two and nine times. This chain uses TRBV29-1 with TRBJ2-1; TRBD2 aligns across 7 bases. CDR1 is SQVTM, CDR2 ANQGSEA, per germline. The CDR3 has 13 amino acids. V was clipped by 4 bases and J by 1 base; unmatched bases: 1. The CDR3 loop reads CSVVGGSYNEQFF. CDR3 bases: TGCAGCGTTGTGGGGGGGTCCTACAATGAGCAGTTCTTC.

There are a few counts of this clonotype. The chain uses TRBV7-6 and TRBJ2-7, with TRBD1 matching over 9 bases. With 4 bases clipped from V and 0 bases from J, the junction kept 10 bases outside the gene matches. The CDR3 length is 17 residues. CDR1 and CDR2 from the germline V gene are SGHVS and FNYEAQ. The CDR3 reads CASSSRPGTGNSYEQYF. CDR3 nucleotides: TGTGCCAGCAGCTCCCGCCCCGGGACAGGGAACTCCTACGAGCAGTACTTC.

The chain links TRBV19 to TRBJ2-2; either TRBD1 or TRBD2 may fit D (6 bases each). V lost 3 bases and J 6 bases, leaving 20 bases between the germline ends. CDR3 size: 17 residues. From germline, CDR1 is LNHDA and CDR2 SQIVND (reference sequence). CDR3 bases: TGTGCCAGTAGTATCTGGAGGGGGAGGAATGGTGCCGGGGAGCTGTTTTTT. Amino acid sequence: CASSIWRGRNGAGELFF.

The chain carries TRBV11-2 and TRBJ2-7, with 9 nucleotides matching TRBD1. The germline V gene encodes CDR1 SGHAT and CDR2 FQNNGV. Trimming cost V 5 bases and J 0 bases; bases outside gene matches: 5. There are 15 residues in the CDR3. In nucleotides, the CDR3 is TGTGCCAGCAGCGCCGGACAGGGGAGCTCCTACGAGCAGTACTTC. It is translated as CASSAGQGSSYEQYF.

This clonotype was seen a few times. The J gene is TRBJ2-3, the V gene TRBV4-1; D gene unclear. Germline CDR1 reads MGHRA; CDR2 reads YSYEKL. Trimming cost V 0 bases and J 1 base, with 5 bases left between them. This CDR3 is 14 amino acids long. CDR3 nucleotides: TGCGCCAGCAGCCAAGACTCAGGCACAGATACGCAGTATTTT. It codes for CASSQDSGTDTQYF.

This chain links TRBV5-5 with TRBJ2-3; 8 bases align to TRBD2. Looked up from germline, CDR1 is SGHKS and CDR2 is YYEKEE (reference sequence). V dropped 0 bases and J dropped 4; count of bases not matched to a gene: 4. The CDR3 is 15 amino acids. CDR3 in amino acids: CASSLAGGWADTQYF. DNA of the CDR3: TGTGCCAGCAGCTTGGCGGGGGGGTGGGCAGATACGCAGTATTTT.

This clonotype was seen a handful of times. The chain uses TRBV15 and TRBJ2-2; 8 bases map to TRBD1. Germline V gene data show CDR1 as LNHNV and CDR2 as YYDKDF (reference sequence). The J segment lost 7 bases and the V segment lost 1 base, leaving 5 bases of the junction unmatched. CDR3 length: 15 residues. The CDR3 here is CATSRGTQGDGELFF. The CDR3 DNA reads as TGTGCCACCAGCAGAGGGACACAGGGGGACGGGGAGCTGTTTTTT. The entire variable domain, with the rest obtained from reference TRBV15 and TRBJ2-2, is as follows: DAMVIQNPRYQVTQFGKPVTLSCSQTLNHNVMYWYQQKSSQAPKLLFHYYDKDFNNEADTPDNFQSRRPNTSFCFLDIRSPGLGDTAMYLCATSRGTQGDGELFFGEGSRLTVL.

This clonotype was found many times. The chain has TRBV9 and TRBJ2-5; D possibly corresponds to TRBD2 (5 bases). Between the trimmed V and J ends, which lost 0 bases and 5 bases, there was a span of 5 bases. The CDR3 length is 12 residues. CDR1 is SGDLS, CDR2 YYNGEE, per germline. CDR3 sequence: CASSVGGETQYF. The CDR3 coding sequence is TGTGCCAGCAGCGTAGGAGGGGAGACCCAGTACTTC. The whole variable domain, remainder taken from reference TRBV9 and TRBJ2-5, is DSGVTQTPKHLITATGQRVTLRCSPRSGDLSVYWYQQSLDQGLQFLIQYYNGEERAKGNILERFSAQQFPDLHSELNLSSLELGDSALYFCASSVGGETQYFGPGTRLLVL.

This clonotype has more than one count but fewer than ten. The chain has TRBV12-3 or TRBV12-4 and TRBJ2-1; TRBD1 might be the D (6 bases). The CDR3 runs to 16 residues. Trimming pared 4 bases from V and 6 bases from J, leaving 19 bases between. As DNA, the CDR3 is TGTGCCAGCAGTTCCCCACCCGTTGGGACACCCAATGAGCAGTTCTTC. Translating it yields CASSSPPVGTPNEQFF.

This clonotype was seen a handful of times. The rearrangement joins TRBV12-3 or TRBV12-4 to TRBJ2-2; D call uncertain. Between the trimmed V and J ends, which lost 6 bases and 3 bases, there was a span of 14 bases. CDR3 length: 15 amino acids. The CDR3 sequence is CASRPAEPDTGELFF. The CDR3 DNA reads as TGTGCCAGCAGGCCGGCAGAACCTGACACCGGGGAGCTGTTTTTT.

The V gene is TRBV7-9, the J gene TRBJ1-2, with D hard to call. The CDR3 extends over 15 amino acids. The V end was cut by 4 bases, the J end by 2 bases, with 14 bases between. The germline CDR1 and CDR2 sequences are SEHNR and FQNEAQ (reference sequence). CDR3 loop: CASSSIWIANYGYTF. In DNA, the CDR3 is TGTGCCAGCAGCTCCATCTGGATCGCAAACTATGGCTACACCTTC.

V gene TRBV7-9 combines with J gene TRBJ2-1; a possible D gene is TRBD2 (5 bases). The germline V gene has CDR1 SEHNR and CDR2 FQNEAQ (reference sequence). Trimming left V 5 bases short and J 3 bases short, with 11 bases between. The CDR3 is 14 amino acids. CDR3 DNA sequence: TGTGCCAGCAGCGGAGAGGGCGGCTACAATGAGCAGTTCTTC. It is translated as CASSGEGGYNEQFF.

This clonotype was seen more than once but under ten times. V gene TRBV6-1 combines with J gene TRBJ2-1, with 9 bases matching TRBD2. The CDR3 sequence is 15 residues long. Germline CDR1 is MNHNS and CDR2 is SASEGT. Germline trimming cut 6 bases from V and 4 bases from J; bases unmatched to any gene: 7. The CDR3 DNA reads TGTGCCAGCAGACCCGGGACTAGCTGGTACAATGAGCAGTTCTTC. Translating gives CASRPGTSWYNEQFF.

This clonotype was seen a handful of times. V and J are TRBV12-3 or TRBV12-4 and TRBJ1-4; D gene uncertain. The CDR3 sequence is 14 residues long. The germline V and J ends were trimmed by 1 base and 5 bases, with 8 bases remaining between them. The CDR3 DNA is TGTGCCAGCAGTTTAGGGGAGAGGAATGAAAAACTGTTTTTT. Translating it yields CASSLGERNEKLFF.

In its sample, this clonotype was seen a few times. The CDR3 loop reads CASSLGAVPYNEQFF. For the CDR3, the DNA is TGTGCCAGCAGTTTGGGGGCAGTACCCTACAATGAGCAGTTCTTC. This sequence joins TRBV12-3 or TRBV12-4 and TRBJ2-1, with D tentatively TRBD1 (6 bases). V dropped 3 bases and J dropped 2 bases, with 11 bases sitting between them. CDR3 length: 15 residues.

This sequence joins TRBV15 and TRBJ2-2; possibly TRBD1 for D (5 bases). V was trimmed by 0 bases and J by 3 bases, leaving 23 bases between them. Germline CDR1 LNHNV, CDR2 YYDKDF (reference sequence). The CDR3 is 20 amino acids. CDR3 protein: CATSRDGASLWVGDTGELFF. Written as DNA, the CDR3 is TGTGCCACCAGCAGAGATGGGGCCTCGTTGTGGGTTGGGGACACCGGGGAGCTGTTTTTT. The complete variable domain, with remaining parts taken from reference TRBV15 and TRBJ2-2, reads DAMVIQNPRYQVTQFGKPVTLSCSQTLNHNVMYWYQQKSSQAPKLLFHYYDKDFNNEADTPDNFQSRRPNTSFCFLDIRSPGLGDTAMYLCATSRDGASLWVGDTGELFFGEGSRLTVL.

This chain uses TRBV24-1 with TRBJ2-7; TRBD2 might be the D (5 bases). This CDR3 is 14 amino acids long. From germline, CDR1 is KGHDR and CDR2 SFDVKD. V was shortened by 4 bases and J by 2 bases, with 11 bases between the two germline ends. CDR3: CATSDAGKTYEQYF. The DNA for the CDR3 is TGTGCCACCAGTGACGCCGGGAAAACCTACGAGCAGTACTTC.

This chain links TRBV24-1 with TRBJ2-3; 11 positions match TRBD1. J gave up 5 bases and V 9 bases, and 6 bases lay outside the gene matches. This CDR3 spans 14 amino acids. Germline V gene sequence: CDR1 KGHDR, CDR2 SFDVKD. The CDR3 loop reads CATRGQGVLDTQYF. CDR3 nucleotides: TGTGCCACCCGGGGACAGGGGGTCCTAGATACGCAGTATTTT.

The V gene is TRBV7-9, the J gene TRBJ2-1, with D possibly TRBD1 on 6 matching bases. CDR3 length equals 17 residues. From germline, CDR1 is SEHNR and CDR2 FQNEAQ (reference sequence). Between the trimmed V and J ends, which lost 3 bases and 4 bases, there was a span of 19 bases. The CDR3 loop is CASSFPLRGNRYNEQFF. The CDR3 DNA sequence: TGTGCCAGCAGCTTCCCTCTTAGGGGGAACAGATACAATGAGCAGTTCTTC.

The chain uses TRBV11-2 and TRBJ2-1; a possible D gene is TRBD2 (5 bases). The CDR3 is 14 residues long. Germline-derived CDR1 and CDR2 are SGHAT and FQNNGV. V gave up 3 bases and J gave up 9 bases, with 15 bases separating them. The CDR3 sequence: CASSLPSSWGEQFF. CDR3 bases: TGTGCCAGCAGCTTGCCGTCTAGCTGGGGTGAGCAGTTCTTC.

This chain links TRBV25-1 with TRBJ2-1; D ambiguous. The V and J ends lost 8 bases and 4 bases respectively, with 9 bases between them. Germline V gives CDR1 MGHDK, CDR2 SYGVNS. The CDR3 runs to 12 residues. CDR3 amino acids: CASGHQYNEQFF. The CDR3 region has the DNA TGTGCCAGCGGGCACCAGTACAATGAGCAGTTCTTC.

This clonotype was seen a few times. The chain links TRBV12-3 or TRBV12-4 to TRBJ2-5, with 10 bases aligning to TRBD1. V shed 4 bases and J 3 bases; nucleotides not matched to a gene: 2. The CDR3 is 14 residues long. CDR3 sequence (DNA): TGTGCCAGCAGTTCGACAGGGGGCGAAGAGACCCAGTACTTC. Translating gives CASSSTGGEETQYF.

V and J are TRBV20-1 and TRBJ2-1; 8 bases agree with TRBD2. J was trimmed by 5 bases and V by 3 bases; bases with no gene match: 0. The CDR3 is 12 amino acids. The germline V gene has CDR1 DFQATT and CDR2 SNEGSKA (reference sequence). The CDR3 reads CSASGGDNEQFF. The CDR3 DNA reads TGCAGTGCTAGCGGGGGGGACAATGAGCAGTTCTTC.

The V gene is TRBV6-1, the J gene TRBJ2-1, with no clear D. V was shortened by 5 bases and J by 0 bases, with 14 bases between the two germline ends. This CDR3 comprises 16 residues. Per the germline V gene, CDR1 is MNHNS and CDR2 is SASEGT. The DNA of the CDR3 is TGTGCCAGCAGTCCCGCTATGGACCCCTCCTACAATGAGCAGTTCTTC. Protein: CASSPAMDPSYNEQFF.